Reported below is one T cell receptor beta chain. The data stem from a study of blood T cell repertoires in COVID-19. Germline-derived CDR1 and CDR2 are SGHDN and FVKESK. This CDR3 has 13 residues. Trimming took 6 bases from V and 7 from J, leaving 13 bases between them. Original analysis: Counts of nucleated cells, estimated from reference gene primer amplification, were obtained. Sequenced by immunoSEQ multiplex PCR; TCRdb stores in-frame clones only, minus some. V and J calls and clone size are copied from that table; D and trimming were computed from the DNA. The table has about 110,000 clones, around four fifths seen once.

This clonotype originated in a woman in her sixties or seventies with acute or convalescent COVID-19. The specimen sequenced was peripheral blood. V is TRBV14 and J is TRBJ2-1, with D perhaps matching TRBD1 (5 bases). For the CDR3, the DNA is TGTGCCAGCAGACACAGGTACGGGAATGAGCAGTTCTTC. It translates to CASRHRYGNEQFF.